This T cell receptor beta chain appears in the sequencing data of a study of CD8 T cells in ankylosing spondylitis. Findings of the study overall: For ankylosing spondylitis blood, a TCR beta motif of seven to nine highly homologous variants appeared characteristic.

This clonotype has ten or more counts. Its antigen is undetermined. The CDR3 runs to 15 residues. Germline assignment: CDR1 SGHDT and CDR2 YYEEEE. The V and J ends lost 1 base and 5 bases respectively, with 13 bases between them. Via MiXCR, TCRdb re-called the 5' RACE reads, giving one row per CDR3 protein. The data show 500,000 or so distinct CDR3 sequences, approximately 5.3% seen once. The TCR was taken from a male donor with ankylosing spondylitis. Sequenced input: blood, either unsorted or a sorted T cell fraction (not recorded which). The V gene is TRBV5-6, the J gene TRBJ2-1; tentatively, D is TRBD1 (6 bases). The CDR3 nucleotides are TGTGCCAGCAGCTTGCTCAGGGGAAAAGACAATGAGCAGTTCTTC. Residues: CASSLLRGKDNEQFF. Supplemented by reference TRBV5-6 and TRBJ2-1, the full variable domain reads DAGVTQSPTHLIKTRGQQVTLRCSPKSGHDTVSWYQQALGQGPQFIFQYYEEEERQRGNFPDRFSGHQFPNYSSELNVNALLLGDSALYLCASSLLRGKDNEQFFGPGTRLTVL.